These T cell receptor beta chains were read from a single sample in a study of OX40 agonist ivuxolimab in advanced cancers. The method was immunoSEQ multiplex PCR; TCRdb's version includes in-frame clones alone and lacks a portion of them. The table includes 55,000 to 70,000 clones, around nine tenths detected once. The sample in question was CD4+ or CD8+ T cells sorted from blood, obtained in a trial of the OX40 agonist ivuxolimab. The source of these receptors is an adult with an advanced solid tumor such as melanoma, head and neck, liver or kidney cancer. Each CDR3 is given without its conserved first and last residue. Each record gives: V gene, clone size, CDR3 length, CDR3 protein. Expanded clones are given a class, and other clones once, few, many or no size at all.

v_call: TRBV28; clone_size: NA; cdr3_length: 12; cdr3_aa: ASSFPTSADTQY
v_call: TRBV9; clone_size: NA; cdr3_length: 14; cdr3_aa: ASSAPQGTNTGELF
v_call: TRBV5-1; clone_size: NA; cdr3_length: 11; cdr3_aa: ASALRESGELF
v_call: TRBV4-1; clone_size: NA; cdr3_length: 14; cdr3_aa: ASSHDRGGGVPEQF
v_call: TRBV6-5; clone_size: NA; cdr3_length: 13; cdr3_aa: ASRRIQVSNEKLF
v_call: TRBV4-2; clone_size: NA; cdr3_length: 13; cdr3_aa: ASSQDRGGPGELF
v_call: TRBV2; clone_size: NA; cdr3_length: 12; cdr3_aa: ATLKSGQNYEQY
v_call: TRBV5-1; clone_size: NA; cdr3_length: 12; cdr3_aa: ASRTGASGNTIY
v_call: TRBV4-3; clone_size: NA; cdr3_length: 15; cdr3_aa: ASSRKQGQLGNSPLH
v_call: TRBV30; clone_size: NA; cdr3_length: 13; cdr3_aa: AWSTGSSYNSPLH
v_call: TRBV28; clone_size: NA; cdr3_length: 14; cdr3_aa: ASKASPGQGFDEQF
v_call: TRBV7-9; clone_size: NA; cdr3_length: 13; cdr3_aa: ASSLQGQGGNEQY
v_call: TRBV4-3; clone_size: NA; cdr3_length: 16; cdr3_aa: ASSQVGTGSATNEKLF
v_call: TRBV14; clone_size: once; cdr3_length: 12; cdr3_aa: ASSHPGMYNEQF
v_call: TRBV6-5; clone_size: NA; cdr3_length: 13; cdr3_aa: ASSYPARGGYGYT
v_call: TRBV28; clone_size: once; cdr3_length: 12; cdr3_aa: ASSFSGGSYEQY
v_call: TRBV5-1; clone_size: once; cdr3_length: 14; cdr3_aa: ASSFNRDTSSYEQY
v_call: TRBV6-1; clone_size: once; cdr3_length: 12; cdr3_aa: ASSEGGLREKLF